This T cell receptor beta chain was documented in a study of T cells after posttransplantation cyclophosphamide. Findings and caveats of the study: Skin or GI-infiltrating T cells shared few TRB sequences with blood. TRB clonality was highly associated with recipient CMV seropositivity and reactivation.

This clone was seen only a few times. Antigen: not known. Clones were read by immunoSEQ multiplex PCR, and TCRdb kept only the in-frame ones, dropping some. This sample yields under 15,000 clones, of which about four fifths are seen a single time; roughly 0.83% belongs to the top ten. This CDR3 has 13 residues. With 6 bases clipped from V and 8 bases from J, the junction kept 6 bases outside the gene matches. Germline V lookup: CDR1 SQVTM, CDR2 ANQGSEA. Sequenced: memory CD4+ T cells sorted from PBMCs. J is TRBJ1-6 and V is TRBV29-1; TRBD1 agrees at 8 bases. The receptor comes from a man aged 50 or older in good health, CMV-negative, and a related stem cell transplant donor. As DNA, the CDR3 is TGCAGCGTCGGACAGGGAAGGGATTCACCCCTCCACTTT. Protein product: CSVGQGRDSPLHF.